The T cell receptor beta chain described here comes from a study of blood T cell repertoires in COVID-19. The repertoire was sequenced with immunoSEQ multiplex PCR; TCRdb's copy has only in-frame clones and lacks some. The data contain about 150,000 clones, 70% to 90% of them singletons. CDR1 is MNHNY, CDR2 SVGAGI, per germline (reference sequence). With 6 bases clipped from V and 7 bases from J, the junction kept 8 bases outside the gene matches. The CDR3 contains 13 residues. The chain joins TRBV6-6 to TRBJ1-2, with 7 bases matching TRBD1. The sample was peripheral blood. The source is an older woman with acute or convalescent COVID-19. The DNA for the CDR3 is TGTGCCAGCAGCCCCGGGACAGCTTCTGGCTACACCTTC. Its translation is CASSPGTASGYTF.